Listed below are T cell receptor beta chains from one sample, sequenced in a study of shared T cell receptors in the human thymus. Measured with immunoSEQ multiplex PCR; TCRdb has only the in-frame clones, and not every one. Here the sample spans about 660,000 clones, 80% to 90% being singletons. These data are also associated with another study on human thymus T cells.

The sample consisted of thymocytes. Receptors originate from a boy under three years old with a congenital heart defect. CDR3s include the opening cysteine and the closing phenylalanine or tryptophan. Fields, in order: CDR3 DNA, CDR3 protein, V gene, J gene, clone size, D gene. A D gene is named only where the DNA matches it firmly. Clone size is stated in some rows and not others, as once, few, many or a class when expanded.

TGTGCCAGCAGTGAAAGGTTGAGGACTGAAGCTTTCTTT	CASSERLRTEAFF	TRBV6-1	TRBJ1-1	NA	NA
TGTGCCAGCAGTTATAACCGGGGACTAGCGGCAACCTACGAGCAGTACTTC	CASSYNRGLAATYEQYF	TRBV6-7	TRBJ2-7	few	TRBD2
TGTGCCAGCAGCCTAGCCCCTTCCCCCGGCGGGCGGGACACAGATACGCAGTATTTT	CASSLAPSPGGRDTDTQYF	TRBV5-5	TRBJ2-3	few	NA
TGTGCCAGCAGCCAAGACGGGACTAGCGGGATCCCAGATACGCAGTATTTT	CASSQDGTSGIPDTQYF	TRBV4-2	TRBJ2-3	few	TRBD2
TGTGCCACCACGGACAGGGGGGACCCCGGGGAGCTGTTTTTT	CATTDRGDPGELFF	TRBV19	TRBJ2-2	NA	TRBD1
TGTGCCAGCTCACCACCGCGACAGTGCACCGGGGAGCTGTTTTTT	CASSPPRQCTGELFF	TRBV18	TRBJ2-2	NA	NA
TGTGCCAGCAGCGTAGAGAAAGGGGGCGGTTACGAGCAGTACTTC	CASSVEKGGGYEQYF	TRBV9	TRBJ2-7	NA	TRBD1
TGTGCCAGCAGCTTAGGTGGCAGGGTGGTCGGCTACACCTTC	CASSLGGRVVGYTF	TRBV11-2	TRBJ1-2	NA	NA
TGTGCCAGCAGCTTAGCAGGACAGGGGGGGGCGGAAAAACTGTTTTTT	CASSLAGQGGAEKLFF	TRBV9	TRBJ1-4	NA	TRBD1
TGTGCCACCGGTGAGGGACAGGGGATCGTTAGGGAGACCCAGTACTTC	CATGEGQGIVRETQYF	TRBV10-3	TRBJ2-5	NA	TRBD1
TGTGCCAGCAGTGTGACAGGGGACTGCAGCAATCAGCCCCAGCATTTT	CASSVTGDCSNQPQHF	TRBV2	TRBJ1-5	NA	TRBD1